Sequencing of this T cell receptor beta chain was carried out in a study of blood T cells in healthy people across ages. Sample-barcoded 5' priming and a J-beta primer mix drove a second PCR of 7 to 11 cycles. MiXCR, applied by TCRdb to the 5' RACE reads, yields one record per CDR3 protein. The data hold approximately 960,000 distinct CDR3 sequences, with 29% observed a single time. Findings of the study overall: Long-lived donors carried more naive CD4+ cells and greater diversity than aged donors.

As to this clonotype: Its antigen remains unidentified.

Peripheral blood from each donor was collected in a volume of 9.5 to 10 milliliters. Trimming took 6 bases from V and 0 from J, leaving 14 bases between them. The CDR3 is 15 amino acids. These data also formed part of another study, on T cells of mothers and their children.

The sequenced sample was blood. The chain is built from TRBV12-3 or TRBV12-4 and TRBJ1-1; D might be TRBD1 (6 bases). The clonotype comes from a woman aged 40 to 55 in good health. CDR3 in amino acids: CASRDTGTVNTEAFF. DNA of the CDR3: TGTGCCAGCAGGGATACAGGGACTGTGAACACTGAAGCTTTCTTT.